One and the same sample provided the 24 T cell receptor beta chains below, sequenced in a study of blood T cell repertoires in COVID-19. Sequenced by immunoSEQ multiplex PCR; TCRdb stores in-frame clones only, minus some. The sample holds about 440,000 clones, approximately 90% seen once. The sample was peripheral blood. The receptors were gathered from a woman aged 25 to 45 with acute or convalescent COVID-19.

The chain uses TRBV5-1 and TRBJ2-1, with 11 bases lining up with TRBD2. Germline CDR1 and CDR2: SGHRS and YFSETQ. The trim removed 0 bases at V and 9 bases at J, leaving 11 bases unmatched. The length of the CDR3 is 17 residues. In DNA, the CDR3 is TGCGCCAGCAGCTTGGGGCGTAGCGGGGGGGCCCACATTGAGCAGTTCTTC. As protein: CASSLGRSGGAHIEQFF.

The CDR3 DNA is TGTGCCAGCAGCCAAGACACCTGGACTAGCGGGGGAGAGACCCAGTACTTC. Its translation is CASSQDTWTSGGETQYF. J is TRBJ2-5 and V is TRBV3-1 (or the pseudogene TRBV3-2); 13 bases are a match to TRBD2. This CDR3 has 17 residues. Germline V gene sequence: CDR1 LGHDT, CDR2 YNNKEL (reference sequence). V lost 0 bases to trimming and J lost 4 bases; unmatched junction nucleotides: 5.

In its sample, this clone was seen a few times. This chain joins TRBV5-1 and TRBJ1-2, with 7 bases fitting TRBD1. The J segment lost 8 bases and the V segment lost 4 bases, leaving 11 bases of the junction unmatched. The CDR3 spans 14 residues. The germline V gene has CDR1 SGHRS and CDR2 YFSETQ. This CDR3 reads CASSPMTGIGGYTF. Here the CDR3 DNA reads TGCGCCAGCAGCCCCATGACAGGGATCGGGGGCTACACCTTC.

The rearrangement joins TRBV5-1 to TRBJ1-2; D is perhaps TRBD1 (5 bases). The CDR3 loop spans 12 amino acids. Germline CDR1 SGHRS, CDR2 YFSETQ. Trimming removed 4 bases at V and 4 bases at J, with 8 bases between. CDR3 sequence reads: CASSTDSYGYTF. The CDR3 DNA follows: TGCGCCAGCAGCACAGACAGCTATGGCTACACCTTC. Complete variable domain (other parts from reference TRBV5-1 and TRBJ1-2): KAGVTQTPRYLIKTRGQQVTLSCSPISGHRSVSWYQQTPGQGLQFLFEYFSETQRNKGNFPGRFSGRQFSNSRSEMNVSTLELGDSALYLCASSTDSYGYTFGSGTRLTVV.

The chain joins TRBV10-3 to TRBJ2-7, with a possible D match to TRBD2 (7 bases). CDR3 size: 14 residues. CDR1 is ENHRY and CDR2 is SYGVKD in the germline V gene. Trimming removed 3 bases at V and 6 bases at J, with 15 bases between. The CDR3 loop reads CAISDSRGAGEQYF. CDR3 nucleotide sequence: TGTGCCATCAGTGATTCTCGGGGGGCGGGCGAGCAGTACTTC.

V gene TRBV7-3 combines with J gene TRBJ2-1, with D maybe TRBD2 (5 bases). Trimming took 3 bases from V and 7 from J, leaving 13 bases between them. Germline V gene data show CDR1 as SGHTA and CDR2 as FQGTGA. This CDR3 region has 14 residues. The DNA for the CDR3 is TGTGCCAGCAGCTTCCGAGGGAATGGTAATGAGCAGTTCTTC. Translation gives CASSFRGNGNEQFF.

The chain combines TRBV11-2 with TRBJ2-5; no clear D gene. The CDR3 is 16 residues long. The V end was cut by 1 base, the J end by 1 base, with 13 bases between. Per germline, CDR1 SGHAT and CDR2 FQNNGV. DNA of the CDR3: TGTGCCAGCAGCTTAGGCGGCTCCGAGCGCCAAGAGACCCAGTACTTC. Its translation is CASSLGGSERQETQYF.

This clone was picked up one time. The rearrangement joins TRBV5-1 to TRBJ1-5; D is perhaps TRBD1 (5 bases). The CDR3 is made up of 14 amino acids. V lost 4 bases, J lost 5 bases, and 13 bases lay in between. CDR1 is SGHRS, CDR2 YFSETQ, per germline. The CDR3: CASSPAGGDQPQHF. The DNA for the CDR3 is TGCGCCAGCAGCCCAGCGGGGGGGGATCAGCCCCAGCATTTT.

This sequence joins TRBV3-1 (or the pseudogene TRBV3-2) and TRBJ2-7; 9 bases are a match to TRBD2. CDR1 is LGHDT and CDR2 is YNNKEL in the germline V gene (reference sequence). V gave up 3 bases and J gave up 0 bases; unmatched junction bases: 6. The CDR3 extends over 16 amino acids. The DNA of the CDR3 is TGTGCCAGCAGCCAGGGGCGTAGCGGGGGCTCCTACGAGCAGTACTTC. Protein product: CASSQGRSGGSYEQYF.

DNA for the CDR3: TGTGCCAGCAGTGCCCAGCAGGGGGCGTACACTGAAGCTTTCTTT. Amino acids: CASSAQQGAYTEAFF. V gene TRBV28 combines with J gene TRBJ1-1; 8 bases line up with TRBD1. The CDR3 runs 15 residues. The germline V gene encodes CDR1 MDHEN and CDR2 SYDVKM. With V trimmed by 5 bases and J by 3 bases, 8 bases remained unmatched. The whole variable domain, filled in from reference TRBV28 and TRBJ1-1, reads DVKVTQSSRYLVKRTGEKVFLECVQDMDHENMFWYRQDPGLGLRLIYFSYDVKMKEKGDIPEGYSVSREKKERFSLILESASTNQTSMYLCASSAQQGAYTEAFFGQGTRLTVV.

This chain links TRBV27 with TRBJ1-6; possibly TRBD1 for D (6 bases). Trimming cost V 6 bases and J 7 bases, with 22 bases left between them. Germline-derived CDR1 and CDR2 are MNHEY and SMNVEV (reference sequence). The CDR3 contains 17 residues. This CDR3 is CASRVTGFVEWNSPLHF. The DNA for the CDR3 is TGTGCCAGCAGAGTAACAGGGTTTGTTGAGTGGAATTCACCCCTCCACTTT.

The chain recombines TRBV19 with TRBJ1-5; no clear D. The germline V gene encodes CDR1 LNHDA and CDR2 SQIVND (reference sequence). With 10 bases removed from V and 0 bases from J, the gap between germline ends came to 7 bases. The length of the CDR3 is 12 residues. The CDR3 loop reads CATSYSNQPQHF. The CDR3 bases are TGTGCCACCTCTTATAGCAATCAGCCCCAGCATTTT. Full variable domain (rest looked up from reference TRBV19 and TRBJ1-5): DGGITQSPKYLFRKEGQNVTLSCEQNLNHDAMYWYRQDPGQGLRLIYYSQIVNDFQKGDIAEGYSVSREKKESFPLTVTSAQKNPTAFYLCATSYSNQPQHFGDGTRLSIL.

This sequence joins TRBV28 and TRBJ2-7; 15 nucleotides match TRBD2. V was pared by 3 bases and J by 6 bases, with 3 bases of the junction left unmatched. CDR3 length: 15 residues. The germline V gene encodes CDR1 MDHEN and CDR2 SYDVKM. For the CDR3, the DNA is TGTGCCAGCAGTTTGCCGGGACTAGCGGGGGGCGAGCAGTACTTC. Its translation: CASSLPGLAGGEQYF.

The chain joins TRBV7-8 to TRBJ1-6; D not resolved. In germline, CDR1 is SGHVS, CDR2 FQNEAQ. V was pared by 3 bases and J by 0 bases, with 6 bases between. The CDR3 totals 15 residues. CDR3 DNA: TGTGCCAGCAGCTTCTCTAGCTCCTATAATTCACCCCTCCACTTT. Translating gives CASSFSSSYNSPLHF.

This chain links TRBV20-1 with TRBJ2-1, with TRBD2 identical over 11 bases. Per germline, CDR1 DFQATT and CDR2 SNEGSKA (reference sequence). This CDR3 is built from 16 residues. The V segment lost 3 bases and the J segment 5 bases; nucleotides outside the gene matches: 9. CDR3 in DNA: TGCAGTGCTAGTAATCCCTCTAGCGGGGGGCACAATGAGCAGTTCTTC. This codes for CSASNPSSGGHNEQFF.

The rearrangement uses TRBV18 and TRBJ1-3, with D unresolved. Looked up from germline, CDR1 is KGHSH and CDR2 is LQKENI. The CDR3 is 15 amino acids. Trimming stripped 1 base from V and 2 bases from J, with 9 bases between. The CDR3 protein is CASSPQPGTGNTIYF. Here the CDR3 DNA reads TGTGCCAGCTCACCACAGCCAGGCACTGGAAACACCATATATTTT.

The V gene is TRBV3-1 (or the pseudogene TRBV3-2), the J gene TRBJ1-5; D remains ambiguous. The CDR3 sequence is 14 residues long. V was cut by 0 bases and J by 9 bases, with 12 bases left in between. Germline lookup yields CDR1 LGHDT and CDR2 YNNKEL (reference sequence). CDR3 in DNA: TGTGCCAGCAGCCAAGATGTTTGGCGGGCGCCCCAGCATTTT. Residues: CASSQDVWRAPQHF.

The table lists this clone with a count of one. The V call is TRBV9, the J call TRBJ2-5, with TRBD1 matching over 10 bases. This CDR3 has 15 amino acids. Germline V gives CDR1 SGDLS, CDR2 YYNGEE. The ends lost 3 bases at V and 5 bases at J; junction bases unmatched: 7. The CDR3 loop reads CASSARDRGFETQYF. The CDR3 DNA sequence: TGTGCCAGCAGCGCTCGGGACAGGGGTTTTGAGACCCAGTACTTC.

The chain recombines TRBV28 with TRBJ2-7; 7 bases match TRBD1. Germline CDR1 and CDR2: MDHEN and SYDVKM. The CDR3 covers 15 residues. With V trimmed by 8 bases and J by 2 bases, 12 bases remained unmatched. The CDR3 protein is CASRLRDSSTYEQYF. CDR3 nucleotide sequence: TGTGCCAGCCGACTCCGGGACAGCTCGACCTACGAGCAGTACTTC.

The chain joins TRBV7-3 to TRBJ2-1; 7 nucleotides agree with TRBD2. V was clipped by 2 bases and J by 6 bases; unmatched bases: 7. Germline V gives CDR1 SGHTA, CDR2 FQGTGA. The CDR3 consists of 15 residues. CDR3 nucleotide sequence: TGTGCCAGCAGCTTAGGGAGCGCGGGGGTCAATGAGCAGTTCTTC. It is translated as CASSLGSAGVNEQFF.

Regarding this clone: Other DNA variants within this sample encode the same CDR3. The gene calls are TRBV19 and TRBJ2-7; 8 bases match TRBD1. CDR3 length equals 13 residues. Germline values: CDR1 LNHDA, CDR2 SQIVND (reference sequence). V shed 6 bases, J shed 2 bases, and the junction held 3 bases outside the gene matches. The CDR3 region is CASSPGQAYEQYF. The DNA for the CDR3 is TGTGCCAGTAGCCCGGGACAGGCCTACGAGCAGTACTTC.

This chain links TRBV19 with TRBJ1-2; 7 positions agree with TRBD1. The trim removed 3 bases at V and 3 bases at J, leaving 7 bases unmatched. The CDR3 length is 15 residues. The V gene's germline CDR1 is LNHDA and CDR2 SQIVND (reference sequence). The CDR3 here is CASSITGVGYYGYTF. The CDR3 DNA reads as TGTGCCAGTAGTATTACAGGGGTTGGATACTATGGCTACACCTTC.

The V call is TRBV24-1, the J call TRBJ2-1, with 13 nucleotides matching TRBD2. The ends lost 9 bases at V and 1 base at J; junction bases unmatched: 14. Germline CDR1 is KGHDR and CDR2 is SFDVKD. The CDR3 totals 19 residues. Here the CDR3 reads CATGVPTSGGAGSYNEQFF. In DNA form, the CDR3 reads TGTGCCACCGGCGTCCCCACTAGCGGGGGGGCAGGGTCCTACAATGAGCAGTTCTTC.

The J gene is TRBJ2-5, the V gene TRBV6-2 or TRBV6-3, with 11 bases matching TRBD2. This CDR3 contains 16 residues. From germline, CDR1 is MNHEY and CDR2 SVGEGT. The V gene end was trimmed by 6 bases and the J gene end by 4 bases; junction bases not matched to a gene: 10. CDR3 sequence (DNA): TGTGCCAGCAGCCCAACTAGCGGGGGAATCCGAGAGACCCAGTACTTC. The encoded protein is CASSPTSGGIRETQYF.